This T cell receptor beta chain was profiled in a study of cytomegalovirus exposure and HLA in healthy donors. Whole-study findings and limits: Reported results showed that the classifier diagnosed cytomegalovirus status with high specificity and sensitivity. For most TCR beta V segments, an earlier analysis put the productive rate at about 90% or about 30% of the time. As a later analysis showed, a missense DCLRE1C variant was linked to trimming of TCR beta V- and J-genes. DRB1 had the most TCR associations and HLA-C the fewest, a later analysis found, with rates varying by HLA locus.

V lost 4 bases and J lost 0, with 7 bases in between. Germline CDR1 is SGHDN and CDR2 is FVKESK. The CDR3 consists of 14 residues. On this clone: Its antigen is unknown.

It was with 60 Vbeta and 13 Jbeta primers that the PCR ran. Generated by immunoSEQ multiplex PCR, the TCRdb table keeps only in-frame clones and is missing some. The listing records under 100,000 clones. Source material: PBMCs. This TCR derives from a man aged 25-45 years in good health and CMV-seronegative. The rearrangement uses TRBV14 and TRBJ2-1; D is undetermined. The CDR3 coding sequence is TGTGCCAGCAGCCTTAGGAGCTCCTACAATGAGCAGTTCTTC. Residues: CASSLRSSYNEQFF.